These 21 T cell receptor beta chains share one sample of origin, sequenced in a study of CD8 T cells in ankylosing spondylitis. MiXCR was run by TCRdb on the 5' RACE reads, yielding one entry per CDR3 protein. The sample contains some 40,000 distinct CDR3 sequences, 9% to 12% of which appear only once. The sample comprised blood, either unsorted or a sorted T cell fraction (not recorded which). The receptor source for this set is a male donor with ankylosing spondylitis or in good health (not recorded which).

In its sample, this clonotype is medium-sized (0.01 to 0.1%). The gene calls are TRBV5-1 and TRBJ1-1, with a tentative D call TRBD1 (5 bases). Germline CDR1 reads SGHRS; CDR2 reads YFSETQ. This CDR3 is 13 amino acids long. The ends were cut back, 5 bases at V and 0 bases at J, with 8 bases in the middle. CDR3 protein: CASREGLNTEAFF. CDR3 coding DNA: TGCGCCAGCAGGGAGGGGCTGAACACTGAAGCTTTCTTT.

This clonotype appeared many times. The genes are TRBV12-3 or TRBV12-4 and TRBJ2-7; no clear D. Trimming left V 6 bases short and J 4 bases short, with 10 bases between. The CDR3 is made up of 12 amino acids. The CDR3 DNA follows: TGTGCCAGCAGCCCACTGGGTTACGAGCAGTACTTC. Translating gives CASSPLGYEQYF.

The table lists this clonotype with many counts. The chain combines TRBV5-1 with TRBJ2-2, with 7 bases aligning to TRBD1. The CDR3 runs to 15 residues. V dropped 1 base and J dropped 3; count of bases not matched to a gene: 3. The germline V gene encodes CDR1 SGHRS and CDR2 YFSETQ. The CDR3 DNA reads as TGCGCCAGCAGCTTGCGACAGGGTGACACCGGGGAGCTGTTTTTT. As protein: CASSLRQGDTGELFF.

This clonotype was detected many times. The chain carries TRBV2 and TRBJ1-5; 7 nucleotides match TRBD1. The J segment lost 7 bases and the V segment lost 6 bases, leaving 9 bases of the junction unmatched. The CDR3 is 14 residues long. CDR1 SNHLY and CDR2 FYNNEI come from the germline V gene. The CDR3 DNA reads as TGTGCCAGCAGGTTTCAGGGGGTGAAACAGCCCCAGCATTTT. This sequence encodes CASRFQGVKQPQHF.

This clonotype was picked up many times. This chain joins TRBV20-1 and TRBJ2-1; D perhaps matches TRBD2 (6 bases). This CDR3 region has 13 residues. V was cut by 0 bases and J by 9 bases, with 12 bases left in between. Germline values: CDR1 DFQATT, CDR2 SNEGSKA (reference sequence). CDR3 protein: CSARELRRGEQFF. The CDR3 bases are TGCAGTGCTAGAGAGCTTCGGCGGGGTGAGCAGTTCTTC.

This clonotype was seen repeatedly, ten times or more. Relative to the germline gene, one junction end is altered; a read error may explain this. This chain uses TRBV7-7 with TRBJ2-2, with D unresolved. Per the germline V gene, CDR1 is SSHAT and CDR2 is FNYEAQ (reference sequence). The length of the CDR3 is 15 residues. CDR3 protein: CASSLSGALTGELFF. Here the CDR3 DNA reads TGTGCTAGCAGCTTATCGGGCGCACTCACCGGGGAGCTGTTTTTT.

This clonotype was counted ten times or more. The chain recombines TRBV2 with TRBJ1-5; D gene unclear. Germline V gives CDR1 SNHLY, CDR2 FYNNEI. The V end lost 2 bases, the J end lost 3 bases, and 11 bases lay between the germline ends. This CDR3 region has 15 residues. CDR3 DNA sequence: TGTGCCAGCAGTGAAAATGGGTGGGCCAATCAGCCCCAGCATTTT. Translated: CASSENGWANQPQHF.

This clonotype was counted only a few times. This chain joins TRBV2 and TRBJ2-7; D is unresolved. Germline V gene data show CDR1 as SNHLY and CDR2 as FYNNEI. The V and J ends lost 3 bases and 0 bases respectively, with 18 bases between them. The CDR3 length is 17 residues. CDR3 nucleotide sequence: TGTGCCAGCAGTGACCCCCCTGCAGGAAAGGGCTCCTACGAGCAGTACTTC. This translates into CASSDPPAGKGSYEQYF. Complete variable domain (other parts from reference TRBV2 and TRBJ2-7): EPEVTQTPSHQVTQMGQEVILRCVPISNHLYFYWYRQILGQKVEFLVSFYNNEISEKSEIFDDQFSVERPDGSNFTLKIRSTKLEDSAMYFCASSDPPAGKGSYEQYFGPGTRLTVT.

V gene TRBV5-6 combines with J gene TRBJ2-3, with D hard to call. CDR1 and CDR2 (germline): SGHDT, YYEEEE. The CDR3 runs 16 residues. The V gene lost 0 bases and the J gene lost 0 bases, with 11 bases spanning the gap. The DNA of the CDR3 is TGTGCCAGCAGCTTGGTCCTTGCCCGTAGCACAGATACGCAGTATTTT. Translated, it gives CASSLVLARSTDTQYF.

This clonotype was seen repeatedly, ten times or more. This chain links TRBV4-3 with TRBJ2-7, with 8 bases matching TRBD2. Trimming removed 2 bases from V and 4 bases from J; junction bases left unmatched: 7. This CDR3 contains 15 residues. CDR1 and CDR2 from the germline V gene are LGHNA and YSLEER. The CDR3 DNA follows: TGCGCCAGCAGCCAAAACAGCGGGAGAGGTTACGAGCAGTACTTC. Translation gives CASSQNSGRGYEQYF.

This clonotype was counted at least ten times. The chain uses TRBV18 and TRBJ2-5; D unresolved. Between the trimmed V and J ends, which lost 5 bases and 5 bases, there was a span of 18 bases. This CDR3 comprises 15 residues. The germline gives CDR1 KGHSH, CDR2 LQKENI. The CDR3 region has the DNA TGTGCCAGCTCAGATCGCACAAGAAAAAGGGAGACCCAGTACTTC. Its translation is CASSDRTRKRETQYF.

This clonotype was counted at least ten times. The gene calls are TRBV2 and TRBJ2-2, with D perhaps matching TRBD1 or TRBD2 (6 bases each). Trimming stripped 4 bases from V and 7 bases from J, with 13 bases between. CDR3 length: 14 amino acids. Germline-derived CDR1 and CDR2 are SNHLY and FYNNEI. The CDR3: CASSVRGAGGELFF. The CDR3 bases are TGTGCCAGCAGTGTAAGGGGGGCGGGCGGGGAGCTGTTTTTT.

This clonotype showed up many times. The chain employs TRBV6-5 and TRBJ2-2; the match to TRBD2 covers 7 bases. Germline CDR1 MNHEY, CDR2 SVGAGI. CDR3 size: 16 residues. Germline trimming cut 2 bases from V and 6 bases from J; bases unmatched to any gene: 9. The CDR3 DNA reads TGTGCCAGCAGTTACGATGCGGGAGCGGGTCCCGGGGAGCTGTTTTTT. Amino acids: CASSYDAGAGPGELFF.

This clonotype was recorded at least ten times. This chain joins TRBV12-3 or TRBV12-4 and TRBJ2-1; 8 bases are a match to TRBD2. This CDR3 has 13 amino acids. Losses at the gene ends were 10 bases for V and 0 bases for J; bases not matched to a gene: 2. CDR3 in amino acids: CAISGSSYNEQFF. The CDR3 region has the DNA TGTGCCATCAGCGGGAGCTCCTACAATGAGCAGTTCTTC.

This clonotype was detected many times. The J gene is TRBJ1-5, the V gene TRBV28; a weak D match, TRBD1 (6 bases). V was cut by 4 bases and J by 2 bases, with 15 bases left in between. CDR3 size: 16 residues. Germline CDR1 MDHEN, CDR2 SYDVKM. The CDR3 loop is CASSWGLGYGNQPQHF. The DNA for the CDR3 is TGTGCCAGCAGTTGGGGGCTGGGGTACGGCAATCAGCCCCAGCATTTT.

The sample holds many counts of this clonotype. The chain carries TRBV7-9 and TRBJ2-1, with 12 positions matching TRBD2. From germline, CDR1 is SEHNR and CDR2 FQNEAQ (reference sequence). The trim removed 3 bases at V and 8 bases at J, leaving 8 bases unmatched. The CDR3 has 16 amino acids. Here the CDR3 reads CASSLLAGGPGDEQFF. CDR3 nucleotides: TGTGCCAGCAGCTTGCTAGCGGGAGGGCCTGGGGATGAGCAGTTCTTC.

This clonotype occurred many times. This chain uses TRBV5-1 with TRBJ1-1; D uncertain. V lost 5 bases to trimming and J lost 1 base, with 6 bases between them. Germline V CDR1 and CDR2: SGHRS, YFSETQ. The length of the CDR3 is 12 residues. The chain's CDR3 is CASSEQNTEAFF. The CDR3 DNA reads TGCGCCAGCAGTGAACAGAACACTGAAGCTTTCTTT.

The sample holds many counts of this clonotype. The rearrangement links TRBV4-2 to TRBJ2-1; TRBD2 matches at 8 bases. The CDR3 runs to 14 residues. V shed 4 bases, J shed 7 bases, and the junction held 6 bases outside the gene matches. CDR1 and CDR2 from the germline V gene are LGHNA and YNFKEQ. The CDR3 is CASSPGLDLNEQFF. The CDR3 DNA is TGTGCCAGCAGCCCGGGACTAGATTTAAATGAGCAGTTCTTC.

Ten or more counts support this clonotype. The V gene is TRBV3-1, the J gene TRBJ1-5; perhaps TRBD1 as D (6 bases). Germline values: CDR1 LGHDT, CDR2 YNNKEL (reference sequence). The CDR3 loop spans 15 amino acids. V lost 0 bases and J 7 bases, leaving 13 bases between the germline ends. The CDR3 bases are TGTGCCAGCAGCCAAGATTTGGGGGCGTTGCAGCCCCAGCATTTT. It translates to CASSQDLGALQPQHF.

This clonotype was observed at least ten times. Compared with germline, one end of the junction differs, possibly owing to a read error. The rearrangement uses TRBV7-7 and TRBJ2-5; D is ambiguous. The germline V gene encodes CDR1 SSHAT and CDR2 FNYEAQ (reference sequence). This CDR3 has 13 amino acids. As DNA, the CDR3 is TGTGCTAGCAGCGTGGGCCTCCGAGAGACCCAGTACTTC. Its translation: CASSVGLRETQYF.

This clonotype was seen ten or more times. The chain recombines TRBV28 with TRBJ2-1, with a tentative D call TRBD1 (6 bases). Germline assignment: CDR1 MDHEN and CDR2 SYDVKM. Trimming removed 6 bases from V and 6 bases from J, with 12 bases in between. CDR3 size: 13 residues. CDR3 nucleotide sequence: TGTGCCAGCAGGGGGGCTACTCGCAATGAGCAGTTCTTC. It is translated as CASRGATRNEQFF.